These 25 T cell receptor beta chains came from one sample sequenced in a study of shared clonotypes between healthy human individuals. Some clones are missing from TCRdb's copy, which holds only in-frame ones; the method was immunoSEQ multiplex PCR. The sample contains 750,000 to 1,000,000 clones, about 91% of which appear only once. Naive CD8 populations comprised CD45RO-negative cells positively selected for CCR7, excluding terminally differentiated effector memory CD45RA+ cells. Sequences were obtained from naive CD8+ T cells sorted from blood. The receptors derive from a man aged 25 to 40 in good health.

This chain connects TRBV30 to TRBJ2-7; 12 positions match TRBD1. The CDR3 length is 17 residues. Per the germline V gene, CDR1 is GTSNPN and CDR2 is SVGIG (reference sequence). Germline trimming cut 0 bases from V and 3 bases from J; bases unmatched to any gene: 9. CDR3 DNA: TGTGCCTGGAGTGTAGGGACAGGGGGCGTAAGAGGCTACGAGCAGTACTTC. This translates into CAWSVGTGGVRGYEQYF.

The CDR3 protein is CASTLYHGRPYYEQYF. CDR3 bases: TGTGCCAGTACTCTATATCACGGGAGACCGTACTACGAGCAGTACTTC. The rearrangement uses TRBV19 and TRBJ2-7; D is perhaps TRBD2 (6 bases). The CDR3 runs 16 residues. V shed 7 bases and J shed 3 bases, with 22 bases lying between them. Looked up from germline, CDR1 is LNHDA and CDR2 is SQIVND (reference sequence).

DNA of the CDR3: TGCGCCAGCAGCTTGTTCGGACCTGAGGATCACGAGCAGTACTTC. Translated: CASSLFGPEDHEQYF. The rearrangement links TRBV5-1 to TRBJ2-7; no clear D. Per the germline V gene, CDR1 is SGHRS and CDR2 is YFSETQ. Trimming pared 1 base from V and 5 bases from J, leaving 16 bases between. This CDR3 is built from 15 residues. Variable domain in full (rest from reference TRBV5-1 and TRBJ2-7): KAGVTQTPRYLIKTRGQQVTLSCSPISGHRSVSWYQQTPGQGLQFLFEYFSETQRNKGNFPGRFSGRQFSNSRSEMNVSTLELGDSALYLCASSLFGPEDHEQYFGPGTRLTVT.

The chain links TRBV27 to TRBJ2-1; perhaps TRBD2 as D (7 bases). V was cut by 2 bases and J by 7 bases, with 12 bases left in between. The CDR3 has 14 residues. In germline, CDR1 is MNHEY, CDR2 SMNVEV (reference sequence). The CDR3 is CASSLMGGGNEQFF. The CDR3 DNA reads TGTGCCAGCAGTTTAATGGGAGGGGGGAATGAGCAGTTCTTC.

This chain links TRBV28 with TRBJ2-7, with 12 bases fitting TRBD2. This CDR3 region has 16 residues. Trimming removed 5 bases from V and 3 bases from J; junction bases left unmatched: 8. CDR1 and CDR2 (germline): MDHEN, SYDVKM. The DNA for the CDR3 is TGTGCCAGCAGTGGAGCGCTGGGACTAGCGGGCTACGAGCAGTACTTC. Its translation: CASSGALGLAGYEQYF.

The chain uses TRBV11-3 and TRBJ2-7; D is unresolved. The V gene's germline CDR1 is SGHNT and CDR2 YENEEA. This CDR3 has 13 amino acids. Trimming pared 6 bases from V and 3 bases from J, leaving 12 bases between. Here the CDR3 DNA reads TGTGCCAGCAGATTGAGAACCGACTACGAGCAGTACTTC. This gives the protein CASRLRTDYEQYF.

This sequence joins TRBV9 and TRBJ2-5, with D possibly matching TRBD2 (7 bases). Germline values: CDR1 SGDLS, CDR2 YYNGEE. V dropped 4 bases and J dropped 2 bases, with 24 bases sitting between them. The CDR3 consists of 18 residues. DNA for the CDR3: TGTGCCAGCAGCCTCGCTAGGGGGGGTCCGGGTCTGCAAGAGACCCAGTACTTC. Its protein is CASSLARGGPGLQETQYF.

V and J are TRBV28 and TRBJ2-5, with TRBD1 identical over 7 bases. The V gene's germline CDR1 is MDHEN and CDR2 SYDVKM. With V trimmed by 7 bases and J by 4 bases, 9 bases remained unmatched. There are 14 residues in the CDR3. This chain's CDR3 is CASKVTGLAETQYF. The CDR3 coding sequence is TGTGCCAGCAAGGTGACAGGGCTCGCAGAGACCCAGTACTTC.

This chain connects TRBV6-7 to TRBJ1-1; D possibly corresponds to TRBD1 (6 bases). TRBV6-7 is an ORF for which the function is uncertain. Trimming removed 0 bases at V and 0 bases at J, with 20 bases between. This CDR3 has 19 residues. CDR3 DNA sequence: TGTGCCAGCAGTTACTCGAAGCTCCCCACAGGGCAATTGAACACTGAAGCTTTCTTT. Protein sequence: CASSYSKLPTGQLNTEAFF.

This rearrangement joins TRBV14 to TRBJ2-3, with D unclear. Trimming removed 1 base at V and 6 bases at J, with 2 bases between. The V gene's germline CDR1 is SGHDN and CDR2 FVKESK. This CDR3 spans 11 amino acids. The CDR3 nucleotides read TGTGCCAGCAGCCAAGCGGATACGCAGTATTTT. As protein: CASSQADTQYF.

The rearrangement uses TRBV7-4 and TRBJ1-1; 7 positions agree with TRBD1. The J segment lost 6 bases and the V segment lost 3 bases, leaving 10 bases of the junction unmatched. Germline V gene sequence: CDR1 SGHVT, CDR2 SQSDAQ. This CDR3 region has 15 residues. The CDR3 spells CASSFETGVRAEAFF. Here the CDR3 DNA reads TGTGCCAGCAGCTTCGAAACAGGGGTTCGGGCTGAAGCTTTCTTT.

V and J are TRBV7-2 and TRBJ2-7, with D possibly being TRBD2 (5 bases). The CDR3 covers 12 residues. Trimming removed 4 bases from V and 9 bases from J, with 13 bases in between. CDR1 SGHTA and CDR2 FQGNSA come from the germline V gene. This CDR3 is CASSYWAAGQYF. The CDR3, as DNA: TGTGCCAGCAGCTACTGGGCCGCGGGGCAGTACTTC.

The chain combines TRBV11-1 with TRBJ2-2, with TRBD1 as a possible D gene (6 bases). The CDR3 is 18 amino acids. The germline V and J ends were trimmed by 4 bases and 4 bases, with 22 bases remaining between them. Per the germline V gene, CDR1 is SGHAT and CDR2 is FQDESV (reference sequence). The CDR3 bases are TGTGCCAGCAGCTACGAGGGGGTCCAGACAGAGCCCACCGGGGAGCTGTTTTTT. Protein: CASSYEGVQTEPTGELFF.

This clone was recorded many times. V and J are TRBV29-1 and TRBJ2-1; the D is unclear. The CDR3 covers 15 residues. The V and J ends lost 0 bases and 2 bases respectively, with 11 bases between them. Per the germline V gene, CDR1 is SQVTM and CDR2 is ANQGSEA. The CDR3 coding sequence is TGCAGCGTTGAAGACCTGGGGAACACCTACAATGAGCAGTTCTTC. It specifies CSVEDLGNTYNEQFF.

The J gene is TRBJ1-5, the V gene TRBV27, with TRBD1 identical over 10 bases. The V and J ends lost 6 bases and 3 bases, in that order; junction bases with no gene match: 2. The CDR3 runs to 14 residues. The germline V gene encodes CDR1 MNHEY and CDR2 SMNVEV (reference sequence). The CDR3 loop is CASRTGGPNQPQHF. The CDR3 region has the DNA TGTGCCAGCAGGACAGGGGGCCCCAATCAGCCCCAGCATTTT.

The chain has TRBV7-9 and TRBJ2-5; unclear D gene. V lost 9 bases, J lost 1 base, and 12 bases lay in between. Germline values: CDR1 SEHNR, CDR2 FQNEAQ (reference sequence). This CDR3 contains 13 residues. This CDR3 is CASTRSPQETQYF. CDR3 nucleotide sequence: TGTGCCAGTACAAGGAGCCCCCAAGAGACCCAGTACTTC.

The CDR3 loop is CASSSPGQGVYEQYF. DNA for the CDR3: TGTGCCAGCAGCTCCCCGGGACAGGGGGTCTACGAGCAGTACTTC. The gene calls are TRBV7-3 and TRBJ2-7; 11 bases line up with TRBD1. From germline, CDR1 is SGHTA and CDR2 FQGTGA. V was clipped by 4 bases and J by 3 bases; unmatched bases: 5. This CDR3 contains 15 residues.

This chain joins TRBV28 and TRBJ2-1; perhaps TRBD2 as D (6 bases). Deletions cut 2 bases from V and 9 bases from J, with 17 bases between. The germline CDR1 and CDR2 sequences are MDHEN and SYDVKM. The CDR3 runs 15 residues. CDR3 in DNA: TGTGCCAGCAGTTTAAGGCGGGACTTCTTCGGTGAGCAGTTCTTC. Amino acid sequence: CASSLRRDFFGEQFF.

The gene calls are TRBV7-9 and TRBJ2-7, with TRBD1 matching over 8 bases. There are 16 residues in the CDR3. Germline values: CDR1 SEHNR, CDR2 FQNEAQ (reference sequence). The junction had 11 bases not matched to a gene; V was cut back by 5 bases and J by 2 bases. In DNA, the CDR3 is TGTGCCAGCAGCCGAGCGGAGCGGACAGGGCCCTACGAGCAGTACTTC. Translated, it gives CASSRAERTGPYEQYF. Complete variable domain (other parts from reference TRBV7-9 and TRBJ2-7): DTGVSQNPRHKITKRGQNVTFRCDPISEHNRLYWYRQTLGQGPEFLTYFQNEAQLEKSRLLSDRFSAERPKGSFSTLEIQRTEQGDSAMYLCASSRAERTGPYEQYFGPGTRLTVT.

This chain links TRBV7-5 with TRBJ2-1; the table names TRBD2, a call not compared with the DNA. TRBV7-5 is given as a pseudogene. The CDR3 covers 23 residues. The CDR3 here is CVRSTHSGEKREGPLDYYNEQFF. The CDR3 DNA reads TGTGTCAGAAGCACCCATTCCGGGGAGAAGCGGGAGGGCCCTCTAGACTACTACAATGAGCAGTTCTTC.

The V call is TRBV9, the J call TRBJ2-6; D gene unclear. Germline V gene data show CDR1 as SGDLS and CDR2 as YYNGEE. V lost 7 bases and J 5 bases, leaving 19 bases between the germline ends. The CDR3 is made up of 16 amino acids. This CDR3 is CASHILKQSRANVLTF. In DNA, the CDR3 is TGTGCCAGCCATATCCTCAAACAAAGTCGGGCCAACGTCCTGACTTTC.

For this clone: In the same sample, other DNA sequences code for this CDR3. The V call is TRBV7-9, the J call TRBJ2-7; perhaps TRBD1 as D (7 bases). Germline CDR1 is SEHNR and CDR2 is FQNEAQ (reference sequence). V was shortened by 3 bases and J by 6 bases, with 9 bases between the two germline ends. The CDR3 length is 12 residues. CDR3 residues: CASSFQGGEQYF. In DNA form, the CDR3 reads TGTGCCAGCAGCTTTCAGGGGGGCGAGCAGTACTTC.

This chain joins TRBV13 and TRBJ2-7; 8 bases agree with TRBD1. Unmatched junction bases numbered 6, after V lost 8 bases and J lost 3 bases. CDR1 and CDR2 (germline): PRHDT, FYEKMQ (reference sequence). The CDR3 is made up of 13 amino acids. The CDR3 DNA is TGTGCCAGCGCAAGTGACAGGGGCTACGAGCAGTACTTC. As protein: CASASDRGYEQYF. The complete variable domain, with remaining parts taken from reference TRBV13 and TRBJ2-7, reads AAGVIQSPRHLIKEKRETATLKCYPIPRHDTVYWYQQGPGQDPQFLISFYEKMQSDKGSIPDRFSAQQFSDYHSELNMSSLELGDSALYFCASASDRGYEQYFGPGTRLTVT.

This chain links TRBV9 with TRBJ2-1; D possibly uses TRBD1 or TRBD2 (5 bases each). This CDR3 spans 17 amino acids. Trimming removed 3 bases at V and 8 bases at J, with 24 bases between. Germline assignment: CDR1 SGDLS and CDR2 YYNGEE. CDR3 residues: CASSGSSGTSLGDEQFF. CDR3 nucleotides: TGTGCCAGCAGCGGATCCTCGGGGACCTCTCTTGGCGATGAGCAGTTCTTC.

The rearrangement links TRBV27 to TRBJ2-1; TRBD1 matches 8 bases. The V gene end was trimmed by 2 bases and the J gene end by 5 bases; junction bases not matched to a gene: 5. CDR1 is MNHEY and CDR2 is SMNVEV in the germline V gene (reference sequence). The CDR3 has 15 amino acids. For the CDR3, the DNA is TGTGCCAGCAGTTTACAGGGGGCCTCGCACAATGAGCAGTTCTTC. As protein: CASSLQGASHNEQFF.